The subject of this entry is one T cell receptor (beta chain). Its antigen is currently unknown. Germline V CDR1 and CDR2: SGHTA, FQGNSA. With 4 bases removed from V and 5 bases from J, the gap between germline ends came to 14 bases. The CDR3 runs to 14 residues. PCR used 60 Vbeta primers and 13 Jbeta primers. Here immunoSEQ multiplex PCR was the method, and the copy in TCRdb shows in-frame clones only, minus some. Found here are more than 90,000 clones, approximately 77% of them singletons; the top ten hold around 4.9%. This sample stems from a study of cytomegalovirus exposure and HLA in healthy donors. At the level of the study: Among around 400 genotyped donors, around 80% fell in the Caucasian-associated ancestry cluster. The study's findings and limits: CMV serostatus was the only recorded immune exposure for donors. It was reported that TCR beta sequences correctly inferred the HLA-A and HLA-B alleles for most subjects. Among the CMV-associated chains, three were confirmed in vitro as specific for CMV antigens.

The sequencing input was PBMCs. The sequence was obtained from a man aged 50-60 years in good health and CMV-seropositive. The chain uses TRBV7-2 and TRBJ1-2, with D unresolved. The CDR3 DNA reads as TGTGCCAGCAGCTATTACCTAGCCCATTATGGCTACACCTTC. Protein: CASSYYLAHYGYTF.